The next 23 T cell receptor beta chains were all read from a single sample in a study of CD8+ T cells in alopecia areata. The treatment: oral pan-JAK inhibitor, 5-10 mg twice daily. Investigators isolated RNA and reverse transcribed it into cDNA to act as the sequencing template. Method: immunoSEQ multiplex PCR; TCRdb's copy keeps in-frame clones and lacks some. The sample has roughly 60,000 clones, 46% seen once. The input for sequencing was CD8+ T cells sorted from blood, taken around week 36, from a patient treated with tofacitinib. The receptors were sampled from a human donor with alopecia areata.

This clone came up once. This chain connects TRBV5-1 to TRBJ2-5, with 14 nucleotides matching TRBD2. The germline V gene has CDR1 SGHRS and CDR2 YFSETQ. The junction had 7 bases not matched to a gene; V was cut back by 4 bases and J by 5 bases. This CDR3 has 16 residues. CDR3 coding DNA: TGCGCCAGCAGCGAGGGACTAGCGGGAGAAGGGGAGACCCAGTACTTC. The encoded protein is CASSEGLAGEGETQYF.

On this clone itself: The sample has other DNA sequences that encode this CDR3 too. This rearrangement joins TRBV29-1 to TRBJ2-1, with D possibly matching TRBD2 (5 bases). CDR1 is SQVTM, CDR2 ANQGSEA, per germline. The V end was cut by 1 base, the J end by 7 bases, with 5 bases between. The CDR3 is made up of 11 amino acids. CDR3 sequence (DNA): TGCAGCGTTGAAGGAGGGAATGAGCAGTTCTTC. The encoded protein is CSVEGGNEQFF.

J is TRBJ2-6 and V is TRBV27, with 9 positions matching TRBD1. V was pared by 5 bases and J by 0 bases, with 8 bases of the junction left unmatched. The CDR3 consists of 18 residues. Germline V gene data show CDR1 as MNHEY and CDR2 as SMNVEV (reference sequence). Here the CDR3 DNA reads TGTGCCAGCAGTGCCCGGGACAGGGAGAGCTCTGGGGCCAACGTCCTGACTTTC. Translating gives CASSARDRESSGANVLTF.

J is TRBJ1-1 and V is TRBV2, with D perhaps TRBD1 (5 bases). The V and J ends lost 1 base and 5 bases respectively, with 14 bases between them. This CDR3 is 15 amino acids long. Germline CDR1 and CDR2: SNHLY and FYNNEI. The CDR3 DNA is TGTGCCAGCAGTGAAGGGTGGGACCTGGGGACTGAAGCTTTCTTT. Protein: CASSEGWDLGTEAFF.

The chain uses TRBV30 and TRBJ1-2, with D possibly TRBD1 on 6 matching bases. The ends were cut back, 0 bases at V and 4 bases at J, with 15 bases in the middle. The CDR3 has 15 amino acids. Germline values: CDR1 GTSNPN, CDR2 SVGIG (reference sequence). CDR3 nucleotides: TGTGCCTGGAGTGTAGGGACAAACGACCTCTATGGCTACACCTTC. Translating it yields CAWSVGTNDLYGYTF.

The chain couples TRBV27 to TRBJ1-1, with D possibly being TRBD1 (5 bases). With 2 bases removed from V and 3 bases from J, the gap between germline ends came to 16 bases. The CDR3 runs 16 residues. Germline V CDR1 and CDR2: MNHEY, SMNVEV (reference sequence). This CDR3 is CASSLGWTPRDTEAFF. CDR3 coding DNA: TGTGCCAGCAGTTTAGGGTGGACACCGAGGGACACTGAAGCTTTCTTT.

The CDR3 DNA is TGCGCGACCCACAGCCGAGGTGGGCAGTATTTT. Amino acids: CATHSRGGQYF. This chain links TRBV10-2 with TRBJ2-3; D unresolved. Germline V gives CDR1 WSHSY, CDR2 SAAADI. This CDR3 contains 11 residues.

This rearrangement joins TRBV27 to TRBJ1-1; tentative D call: TRBD1 (5 bases). CDR3 length: 17 residues. Deletions cut 3 bases from V and 0 bases from J, with 17 bases between. Germline values: CDR1 MNHEY, CDR2 SMNVEV (reference sequence). The CDR3 coding sequence is TGTGCCAGCAGTTTTAGGACATCCCGGGGCATGAACACTGAAGCTTTCTTT. It codes for CASSFRTSRGMNTEAFF.

A few counts support this clone. This CDR3 is CSVEAGVQGEQFF. The DNA for the CDR3 is TGCAGCGTTGAGGCGGGAGTTCAGGGTGAGCAGTTCTTC. This chain uses TRBV29-1 with TRBJ2-1, with 7 bases fitting TRBD2. This CDR3 has 13 residues. Unmatched junction bases numbered 8, after V lost 3 bases and J lost 9 bases. Germline values: CDR1 SQVTM, CDR2 ANQGSEA.

V and J are TRBV7-9 and TRBJ2-5; 8 nucleotides align to TRBD2. Germline assignment: CDR1 SEHNR and CDR2 FQNEAQ (reference sequence). After removal of 1 base from V and 5 bases from J, the junction contained 6 bases not matched to a gene. This CDR3 has 15 residues. Here the CDR3 DNA reads TGTGCCAGCAGCTTAGGCGGACTAGCTGGTGAGACCCAGTACTTC. It encodes CASSLGGLAGETQYF.

CDR3 in amino acids: CASRTGTGGETQYF. DNA of the CDR3: TGTGCCAGCAGGACCGGGACAGGGGGTGAGACCCAGTACTTC. The rearrangement links TRBV25-1 to TRBJ2-5; 11 positions match TRBD1. Losses at the gene ends were 6 bases for V and 5 bases for J; bases not matched to a gene: 5. Per germline, CDR1 MGHDK and CDR2 SYGVNS. This CDR3 comprises 14 residues. The whole variable domain, filled in from reference TRBV25-1 and TRBJ2-5, reads EADIYQTPRYLVIGTGKKITLECSQTMGHDKMYWYQQDPGMELHLIHYSYGVNSTEKGDLSSESTVSRIRTEHFPLTLESARPSHTSQYLCASRTGTGGETQYFGPGTRLLVL.

The gene calls are TRBV9 and TRBJ2-5; perhaps TRBD1 as D (6 bases). CDR1 and CDR2 (germline): SGDLS, YYNGEE. The V end lost 3 bases, the J end lost 2 bases, and 11 bases lay between the germline ends. CDR3 length: 14 amino acids. In nucleotides, the CDR3 is TGTGCCAGCAGCGGGCCGACAGGACAAGAGACCCAGTACTTC. It translates to CASSGPTGQETQYF.

This chain links TRBV9 with TRBJ2-1; D not certain. This CDR3 is 15 amino acids long. The germline V gene has CDR1 SGDLS and CDR2 YYNGEE. Trimming left V 0 bases short and J 0 bases short, with 7 bases between. This CDR3 reads CASSVEGRSYNEQFF. The CDR3 DNA sequence: TGTGCCAGCAGCGTAGAAGGCCGCTCCTACAATGAGCAGTTCTTC.

The chain is built from TRBV2 and TRBJ2-7; a weak D match, TRBD1 (6 bases). V lost 3 bases to trimming and J lost 4 bases, with 10 bases between them. The CDR3 runs to 13 residues. Germline V gives CDR1 SNHLY, CDR2 FYNNEI. The chain's CDR3 is CASSEGARYEQYF. The CDR3 DNA reads TGTGCCAGCAGTGAGGGGGCGCGGTACGAGCAGTACTTC.

This chain links TRBV2 with TRBJ1-1; D is undetermined. The CDR3 has 12 amino acids. V lost 3 bases to trimming and J lost 10 bases, with 12 bases between them. The germline V gene has CDR1 SNHLY and CDR2 FYNNEI. The CDR3 protein is CASSEDRRGAFF. The CDR3 bases are TGTGCCAGCAGTGAGGACCGCCGTGGAGCTTTCTTT.

This clone appeared a few times. This rearrangement joins TRBV29-1 to TRBJ1-1, with a weak D call TRBD1 (5 bases). Trimming stripped 7 bases from V and 5 bases from J, with 14 bases between. Germline CDR1 SQVTM, CDR2 ANQGSEA. This CDR3 is 12 amino acids long. CDR3 sequence (DNA): TGCAGCGCCCTCGTCAGGGTGACTGAAGCTTTCTTT. Encoded protein: CSALVRVTEAFF.

This clone has only a few counts. The rearrangement uses TRBV6-5 and TRBJ2-1, with D possibly matching TRBD1 (6 bases). The germline V and J ends were trimmed by 2 bases and 8 bases, with 10 bases remaining between them. This CDR3 spans 13 amino acids. Germline CDR1 is MNHEY and CDR2 is SVGAGI. CDR3: CASSYGEGDEQFF. The CDR3 DNA follows: TGTGCCAGCAGTTACGGTGAGGGGGATGAGCAGTTCTTC.

CDR3 in DNA: TGTGCCTGGGAGGGGCGGGAGGCCTCGGCGGCGCAGTATTTT. This sequence encodes CAWEGREASAAQYF. The V and J genes are TRBV30 and TRBJ2-3; 8 bases agree with TRBD2. Trimming took 5 bases from V and 10 from J; bases not matched to a gene: 14. The CDR3 contains 14 residues. CDR1 and CDR2 from the germline V gene are GTSNPN and SVGIG (reference sequence).

The rearrangement joins TRBV6-1 to TRBJ2-7; D unclear. The V end lost 0 bases, the J end lost 2 bases, and 8 bases lay between the germline ends. Germline-derived CDR1 and CDR2 are MNHNS and SASEGT. This CDR3 region has 14 residues. The CDR3 DNA is TGTGCCAGCAGTGAAGCAACACTCGCCTACGAGCAGTACTTC. As protein: CASSEATLAYEQYF.

The chain carries TRBV7-8 and TRBJ2-3; D is uncertain. With 4 bases removed from V and 0 bases from J, the gap between germline ends came to 8 bases. The CDR3 is 14 amino acids. CDR1 SGHVS and CDR2 FQNEAQ come from the germline V gene. CDR3 coding DNA: TGTGCCAGCAGCTGGTACCGTAGCACAGATACGCAGTATTTT. Protein sequence: CASSWYRSTDTQYF. The full variable domain, its missing parts supplied by reference TRBV7-8 and TRBJ2-3, is GAGVSQSPRYKVAKRGQDVALRCDPISGHVSLFWYQQALGQGPEFLTYFQNEAQLDKSGLPSDRFFAERPEGSVSTLKIQRTQQEDSAVYLCASSWYRSTDTQYFGPGTRLTVL.

This clone was counted between two and nine times. The same CDR3 arises from other DNA sequences in this sample as well. This chain connects TRBV2 to TRBJ1-1, with 7 bases lining up with TRBD1. Germline CDR1 SNHLY, CDR2 FYNNEI. Trimming at V came to 3 bases and at J to 5 bases, leaving 6 bases not matched to a gene. The CDR3 runs to 14 residues. The CDR3 here is CASSDEGARTEAFF. As DNA, the CDR3 is TGTGCCAGCAGTGACGAGGGGGCGAGGACTGAAGCTTTCTTT.

The J gene is TRBJ2-1, the V gene TRBV7-8; TRBD2 is a possible D gene (6 bases). The CDR3 extends over 13 amino acids. Germline CDR1 and CDR2: SGHVS and FQNEAQ. CDR3 DNA: TGTGCGCACGACCGGGAGTTGGGCAATGAGCAGTTCTTC. Translation gives CAHDRELGNEQFF.

The chain carries TRBV7-2 and TRBJ1-4; D is uncertain. The CDR3 is made up of 14 amino acids. The germline V gene encodes CDR1 SGHTA and CDR2 FQGNSA. The V gene lost 3 bases and the J gene lost 2 bases, with 7 bases spanning the gap. The CDR3 sequence: CASSFYGTNEKLFF. The CDR3 DNA sequence: TGTGCCAGCAGCTTTTACGGGACTAATGAAAAACTGTTTTTT.